Each of the 13 T cell receptor beta chains below was sequenced from the same sample in a study of cytomegalovirus exposure and HLA in healthy donors. The PCR contained 60 Vbeta and 13 Jbeta primers. Data came from immunoSEQ multiplex PCR; TCRdb stores just in-frame clones and leaves some out. The table counts nearly 35,000 clones; about 3% lies in the top ten. The sample taken for sequencing was PBMCs. The receptors were gathered from a middle-aged woman in good health and CMV-seropositive.

V is TRBV4-2 and J is TRBJ2-7; 8 positions match TRBD2. This CDR3 region has 16 residues. The ends lost 4 bases at V and 1 base at J; junction bases unmatched: 9. CDR1 LGHNA and CDR2 YNFKEQ come from the germline V gene. CDR3 sequence reads: CASSPISTSGSYEQYF. As DNA, the CDR3 is TGTGCCAGCAGCCCCATCAGTACTAGCGGATCCTACGAGCAGTACTTC.

The chain uses TRBV7-2 and TRBJ2-5; weak D call: TRBD2 (5 bases). Germline loops: CDR1 SGHTA, CDR2 FQGNSA. The CDR3 spans 14 residues. V lost 2 bases to trimming and J lost 5 bases, with 12 bases between them. For the CDR3, the DNA is TGTGCCAGCAGCTTAACTAGGGCTCAGGAGACCCAGTACTTC. It encodes CASSLTRAQETQYF.

This rearrangement joins TRBV7-6 to TRBJ2-2; 8 bases are a match to TRBD1. With 5 bases clipped from V and 7 bases from J, the junction kept 12 bases outside the gene matches. The CDR3 length is 16 residues. Germline V CDR1 and CDR2: SGHVS, FNYEAQ. The CDR3 sequence is CASSPGQGARIGELFF. The CDR3 nucleotides read TGTGCCAGCAGCCCCGGTCAGGGGGCGAGGATCGGGGAGCTGTTTTTT. Full variable domain (outside the CDR3, taken from reference TRBV7-6 and TRBJ2-2): GAGVSQSPRYKVTKRGQDVALRCDPISGHVSLYWYRQALGQGPEFLTYFNYEAQQDKSGLPNDRFSAERPEGSISTLTIQRTEQRDSAMYRCASSPGQGARIGELFFGEGSRLTVL.

This sequence joins TRBV28 and TRBJ1-1; D gene unclear. V was cut by 4 bases and J by 2 bases, with 5 bases left in between. The CDR3 is 12 residues long. Germline lookup yields CDR1 MDHEN and CDR2 SYDVKM. The CDR3 nucleotides are TGTGCCAGCAGTTCACATAACACTGAAGCTTTCTTT. It translates to CASSSHNTEAFF. The full variable domain, rest sourced from reference TRBV28 and TRBJ1-1, is DVKVTQSSRYLVKRTGEKVFLECVQDMDHENMFWYRQDPGLGLRLIYFSYDVKMKEKGDIPEGYSVSREKKERFSLILESASTNQTSMYLCASSSHNTEAFFGQGTRLTVV.

The J gene is TRBJ2-6, the V gene TRBV5-6; D unresolved. The CDR3 sequence is 15 residues long. V lost 2 bases and J 0 bases, leaving 6 bases between the germline ends. The germline V gene encodes CDR1 SGHDT and CDR2 YYEEEE. CDR3 nucleotide sequence: TGTGCCAGCAGCTTCTTTTTCTCTGGGGCCAACGTCCTGACTTTC. This codes for CASSFFFSGANVLTF.

This chain links TRBV6-5 with TRBJ1-5, with a possible D match to TRBD1 (5 bases). Per germline, CDR1 MNHEY and CDR2 SVGAGI. V was pared by 2 bases and J by 3 bases, with 11 bases between. The CDR3 is made up of 15 amino acids. The CDR3 nucleotides are TGTGCCAGCAGTTACCCAGGGCGGCCCAATCAGCCCCAGCATTTT. Translation: CASSYPGRPNQPQHF.

The chain recombines TRBV6-5 with TRBJ1-2, with 11 bases matching TRBD1. V shed 6 bases, J shed 4 bases, and the junction held 7 bases outside the gene matches. The CDR3 has 15 amino acids. Per the germline V gene, CDR1 is MNHEY and CDR2 is SVGAGI. CDR3 loop: CASRYRDRGVYGYTF. CDR3 sequence (DNA): TGTGCCAGCAGATACCGGGACAGGGGGGTCTATGGCTACACCTTC.

The chain has TRBV29-1 and TRBJ1-2; D is undetermined. V was cut by 7 bases and J by 1 base, with 13 bases left in between. CDR1 SQVTM and CDR2 ANQGSEA come from the germline V gene. CDR3 length: 13 amino acids. The CDR3, as DNA: TGCAGCGATTCAGCAGGCGATAACTATGGCTACACCTTC. Its protein product is CSDSAGDNYGYTF.

The V and J genes are TRBV30 and TRBJ2-3; TRBD2 aligns across 10 bases. V was clipped by 3 bases and J by 2 bases; unmatched bases: 8. The germline CDR1 and CDR2 sequences are GTSNPN and SVGIG (reference sequence). This CDR3 has 16 amino acids. The CDR3 here is CAWSKLAGTFTDTQYF. CDR3 in DNA: TGTGCCTGGAGCAAACTAGCGGGAACCTTCACAGATACGCAGTATTTT.

This chain connects TRBV7-9 to TRBJ1-1; the D gene is possibly TRBD1 (6 bases). The CDR3 runs 14 residues. The germline V gene encodes CDR1 SEHNR and CDR2 FQNEAQ (reference sequence). V was clipped by 7 bases and J by 0 bases, with 12 bases between them. The DNA for the CDR3 is TGTGCCAGCATCTCCCAGGGGATGAACACTGAAGCTTTCTTT. Amino acids: CASISQGMNTEAFF.

The chain has TRBV7-2 and TRBJ2-7; D perhaps matches TRBD1 (6 bases). CDR3 length: 14 amino acids. The V gene's germline CDR1 is SGHTA and CDR2 FQGNSA. Trimming took 3 bases from V and 5 from J, leaving 14 bases between them. CDR3 protein: CASSFKQGIDEQYF. The CDR3 nucleotides are TGTGCCAGCAGCTTCAAACAGGGTATCGACGAGCAGTACTTC.

This chain joins TRBV6-1 and TRBJ2-5, with TRBD1 identical over 7 bases. J lost 5 bases, V lost 7 bases, and 13 bases had no gene match. This CDR3 spans 15 amino acids. CDR1 MNHNS and CDR2 SASEGT come from the germline V gene. In nucleotides, the CDR3 is TGTGCCAGCACTCCCCTTATTAGGGGGCTGGAGACCCAGTACTTC. Translated: CASTPLIRGLETQYF.

The chain employs TRBV20-1 and TRBJ2-5; D gene unclear. V was pared by 4 bases and J by 1 base, with 4 bases between. This CDR3 has 11 residues. CDR1 DFQATT and CDR2 SNEGSKA come from the germline V gene (reference sequence). The CDR3 DNA reads as TGCAGTGCTACCGGCCAAGAGACCCAGTACTTC. Amino acid sequence: CSATGQETQYF.